The 16 T cell receptor beta chains presented below share a single source sample, sequenced in a study of shared T cell receptors in the human thymus. Method: immunoSEQ multiplex PCR; TCRdb's copy keeps in-frame clones and lacks some. The sample holds 550,000 to 800,000 clones, roughly 88% seen once. The same data also went into a second study, on human thymus T cells.

Sequencing was done on a sample of thymocytes. The source of these receptors is a girl under three years old with a congenital heart defect.

The chain couples TRBV7-9 to TRBJ1-5, with a tentative D call TRBD1 (5 bases). This CDR3 contains 16 residues. V lost 5 bases to trimming and J lost 2 bases, with 16 bases between them. The germline CDR1 and CDR2 sequences are SEHNR and FQNEAQ (reference sequence). This chain's CDR3 is CASSGGVGGGNQPQHF. The CDR3 bases are TGTGCCAGCAGCGGAGGGGTCGGGGGTGGCAATCAGCCCCAGCATTTT.

V and J are TRBV6-5 and TRBJ1-1; unclear D gene. V was trimmed by 2 bases and J by 8 bases, leaving 12 bases between them. Germline values: CDR1 MNHEY, CDR2 SVGAGI. The CDR3 has 13 residues. CDR3 nucleotide sequence: TGTGCCAGCAGTTACGGAGGCGCCGCAGAAGCTTTCTTT. It is translated as CASSYGGAAEAFF.

This chain joins TRBV7-2 and TRBJ2-3; 7 nucleotides line up with TRBD1. The length of the CDR3 is 14 residues. V shed 4 bases and J 5 bases; nucleotides not matched to a gene: 6. Germline V gene lookup returns CDR1 SGHTA and CDR2 FQGNSA. The CDR3 loop reads CASSYGQVLDTQYF. Here the CDR3 DNA reads TGTGCCAGCAGCTACGGACAGGTGTTAGATACGCAGTATTTT. Variable domain in full (rest from reference TRBV7-2 and TRBJ2-3): GAGVSQSPSNKVTEKGKDVELRCDPISGHTALYWYRQSLGQGLEFLIYFQGNSAPDKSGLPSDRFSAERTGGSVSTLTIQRTQQEDSAVYLCASSYGQVLDTQYFGPGTRLTVL.

This chain links TRBV19 with TRBJ1-1, with D unclear. This CDR3 comprises 15 residues. V gave up 4 bases and J gave up 4 bases, with 16 bases separating them. The V gene's germline CDR1 is LNHDA and CDR2 SQIVND (reference sequence). CDR3 loop: CASSTPFKEATEAFF. The CDR3 DNA reads TGTGCCAGTAGTACGCCTTTTAAGGAGGCCACTGAAGCTTTCTTT.

The chain recombines TRBV19 with TRBJ1-2; D is possibly TRBD1 (6 bases). Germline CDR1 LNHDA, CDR2 SQIVND (reference sequence). The length of the CDR3 is 13 residues. V lost 5 bases and J 4 bases, leaving 11 bases between the germline ends. This CDR3 is CASSPGTPYGYTF. The CDR3 nucleotides are TGTGCCAGTAGTCCCGGGACACCCTATGGCTACACCTTC.

J is TRBJ1-1 and V is TRBV30; weak D call: TRBD1 (5 bases). The length of the CDR3 is 15 residues. Germline values: CDR1 GTSNPN, CDR2 SVGIG (reference sequence). The V gene lost 1 base and the J gene lost 4 bases, with 16 bases spanning the gap. The CDR3 bases are TGTGCCTGGAGTGGTCCAAGGAGGGGTGGCACTGAAGCTTTCTTT. Translating gives CAWSGPRRGGTEAFF. The variable domain in full, completed from reference TRBV30 and TRBJ1-1, reads SQTIHQWPATLVQPVGSPLSLECTVEGTSNPNLYWYRQAAGRGLQLLFYSVGIGQISSEVPQNLSASRPQDRQFILSSKKLLLSDSGFYLCAWSGPRRGGTEAFFGQGTRLTVV.

V is TRBV6-1 and J is TRBJ1-3, with no clear D. The CDR3 runs 15 residues. Between the trimmed V and J ends, which lost 4 bases and 4 bases, there was a span of 14 bases. Germline V CDR1 and CDR2: MNHNS, SASEGT. CDR3 nucleotides: TGTGCCAGCAGTGTGGTCCTGACAATCGGAAACACCATATATTTT. This gives the protein CASSVVLTIGNTIYF.

This clone was seen once. V is TRBV5-6 and J is TRBJ1-2; 8 nucleotides line up with TRBD1. Germline V gene sequence: CDR1 SGHDT, CDR2 YYEEEE. This CDR3 is built from 16 residues. J gave up 6 bases and V 2 bases, and 12 bases lay outside the gene matches. The CDR3 sequence: CASSFGNTGDRHGYTF. The CDR3 DNA reads TGTGCCAGCAGCTTTGGGAATACAGGGGACAGGCATGGCTACACCTTC.

The gene calls are TRBV19 and TRBJ2-1; 7 nucleotides agree with TRBD1. The CDR3 covers 16 residues. The V gene end was trimmed by 2 bases and the J gene end by 3 bases; junction bases not matched to a gene: 7. Germline-derived CDR1 and CDR2 are LNHDA and SQIVND (reference sequence). CDR3 region: CASSIIKGANYNEQFF. The CDR3 DNA follows: TGTGCCAGTAGTATAATTAAGGGGGCTAACTACAATGAGCAGTTCTTC.

This chain links TRBV19 with TRBJ1-2; D is undetermined. Germline CDR1 is LNHDA and CDR2 is SQIVND (reference sequence). The CDR3 covers 16 residues. Between the trimmed V and J ends, which lost 8 bases and 2 bases, there was a span of 21 bases. The CDR3 bases are TGTGCCAGTCATAGACTTATCGGCAGCCCAAACTATGGCTACACCTTC. Translating gives CASHRLIGSPNYGYTF.

The chain uses TRBV25-1 and TRBJ2-1, with D maybe TRBD2 (6 bases). Looked up from germline, CDR1 is MGHDK and CDR2 is SYGVNS. This CDR3 comprises 16 residues. V shed 3 bases and J shed 5 bases, with 17 bases lying between them. CDR3 coding DNA: TGTGCCAGCAGTGAGTGGACTACAATTTCCCACAATGAGCAGTTCTTC. This gives the protein CASSEWTTISHNEQFF.

The V gene is TRBV28, the J gene TRBJ1-6; no firm D call. In germline, CDR1 is MDHEN, CDR2 SYDVKM. This CDR3 is 14 amino acids long. Trimming stripped 2 bases from V and 4 bases from J, with 6 bases between. The CDR3 sequence is CASSLGGYNSPLHF. The CDR3 bases are TGTGCCAGCAGTTTAGGAGGTTATAATTCACCCCTCCACTTT.

The rearrangement uses TRBV12-5 and TRBJ1-4; 8 nucleotides align to TRBD1. The CDR3 covers 17 residues. Germline CDR1 and CDR2: LGHNT and FRNRAP. The ends lost 0 bases at V and 5 bases at J; junction bases unmatched: 8. CDR3 residues: CASGLVASTGVNEKLFF. The DNA of the CDR3 is TGTGCTAGTGGTTTGGTGGCGTCGACAGGGGTGAATGAAAAACTGTTTTTT.

This chain joins TRBV25-1 and TRBJ1-4, with 7 bases aligning to TRBD1. Germline V CDR1 and CDR2: MGHDK, SYGVNS. V lost 5 bases and J lost 8; bases outside the gene matches: 11. This CDR3 spans 15 amino acids. The CDR3 region is CASSTIRDRGEKLFF. For the CDR3, the DNA is TGTGCCAGCAGTACTATCCGGGACAGAGGAGAAAAACTGTTTTTT.

The chain links TRBV30 to TRBJ2-5, with 8 bases matching TRBD2. Germline V CDR1 and CDR2: GTSNPN, SVGIG (reference sequence). This CDR3 region has 15 residues. Trimming took 0 bases from V and 1 from J; bases not matched to a gene: 4. CDR3 protein: CAWSVAAGGQETQYF. As DNA, the CDR3 is TGTGCCTGGAGTGTTGCCGCGGGGGGCCAAGAGACCCAGTACTTC.

The rearrangement uses TRBV11-2 and TRBJ2-1; the match to TRBD1 covers 8 bases. J lost 8 bases, V lost 0 bases, and 6 bases had no gene match. Germline CDR1 and CDR2: SGHAT and FQNNGV. This CDR3 comprises 15 residues. This CDR3 is CASSLENRGIDEQFF. In nucleotides, the CDR3 is TGTGCCAGCAGCTTAGAGAACAGGGGGATCGATGAGCAGTTCTTC.